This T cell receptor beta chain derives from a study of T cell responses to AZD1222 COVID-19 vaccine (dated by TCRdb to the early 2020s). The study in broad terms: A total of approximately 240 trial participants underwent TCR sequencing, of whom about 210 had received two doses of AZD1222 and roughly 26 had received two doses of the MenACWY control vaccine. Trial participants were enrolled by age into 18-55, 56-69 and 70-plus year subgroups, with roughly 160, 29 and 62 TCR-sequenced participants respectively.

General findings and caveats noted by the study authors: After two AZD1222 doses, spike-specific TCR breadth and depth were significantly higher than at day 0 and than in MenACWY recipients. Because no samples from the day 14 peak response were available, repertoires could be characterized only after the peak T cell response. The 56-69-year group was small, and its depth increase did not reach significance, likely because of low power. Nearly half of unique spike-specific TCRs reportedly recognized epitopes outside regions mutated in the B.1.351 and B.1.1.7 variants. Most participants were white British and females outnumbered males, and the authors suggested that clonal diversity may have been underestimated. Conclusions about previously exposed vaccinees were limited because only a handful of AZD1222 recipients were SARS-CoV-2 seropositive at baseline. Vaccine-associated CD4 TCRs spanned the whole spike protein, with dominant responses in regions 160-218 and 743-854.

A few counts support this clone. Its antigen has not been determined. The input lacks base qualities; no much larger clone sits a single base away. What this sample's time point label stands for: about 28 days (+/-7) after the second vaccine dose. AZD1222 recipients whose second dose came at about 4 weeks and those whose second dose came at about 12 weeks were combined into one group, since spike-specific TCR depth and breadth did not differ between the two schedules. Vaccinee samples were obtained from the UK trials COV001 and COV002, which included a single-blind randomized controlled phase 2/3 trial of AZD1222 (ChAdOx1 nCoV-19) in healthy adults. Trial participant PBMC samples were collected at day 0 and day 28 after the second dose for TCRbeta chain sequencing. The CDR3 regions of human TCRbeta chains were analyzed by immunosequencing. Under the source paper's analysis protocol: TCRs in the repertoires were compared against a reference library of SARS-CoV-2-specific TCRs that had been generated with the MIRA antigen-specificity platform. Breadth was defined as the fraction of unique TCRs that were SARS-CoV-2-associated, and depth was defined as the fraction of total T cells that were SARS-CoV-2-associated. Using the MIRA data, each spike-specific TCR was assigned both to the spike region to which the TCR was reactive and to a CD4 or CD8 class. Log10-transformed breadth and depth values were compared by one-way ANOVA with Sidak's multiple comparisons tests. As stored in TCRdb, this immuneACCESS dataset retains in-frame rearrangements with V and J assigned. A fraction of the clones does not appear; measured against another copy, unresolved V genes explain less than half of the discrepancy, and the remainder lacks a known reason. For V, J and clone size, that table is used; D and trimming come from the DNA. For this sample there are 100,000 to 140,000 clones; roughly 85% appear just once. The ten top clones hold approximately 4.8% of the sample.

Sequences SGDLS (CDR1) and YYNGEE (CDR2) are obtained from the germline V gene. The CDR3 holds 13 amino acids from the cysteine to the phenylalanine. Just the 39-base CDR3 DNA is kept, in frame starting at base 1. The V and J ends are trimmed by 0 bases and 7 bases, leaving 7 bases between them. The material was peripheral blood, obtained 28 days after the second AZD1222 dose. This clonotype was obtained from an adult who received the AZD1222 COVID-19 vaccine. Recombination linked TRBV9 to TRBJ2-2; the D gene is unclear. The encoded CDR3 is CASSVDRRGELFF. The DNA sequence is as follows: TGTGCCAGCAGCGTAGACAGACGCGGGGAGCTGTTTTTT.